This TCR beta chain appears in the sequencing data of a study of T cell changes during pregnancy in multiple sclerosis. Repertoires were generated with immunoSEQ multiplex PCR, while TCRdb's copy carries only in-frame clones and drops some. The data contain approximately 74,000 clones, about 88% of them singletons. V was shortened by 2 bases and J by 5 bases, with 12 bases between the two germline ends. The germline gives CDR1 GTSNPN, CDR2 SVGIG (reference sequence). The CDR3 sequence is 13 residues long. This clone showed up just once. This clonotype was sampled from a female donor with multiple sclerosis, enrolled in a pregnancy study. Sequencing was performed on peripheral blood, taken before pregnancy. This chain links TRBV30 with TRBJ1-1; D remains unclear. CDR3 amino acids: CAWSRPGRTEAFF. The DNA of the CDR3 is TGTGCCTGGAGTCGCCCGGGGAGAACTGAAGCTTTCTTT.